These 20 T cell receptor beta chains came from one sample sequenced in a study of technical replicates of blood from a handful of donors. The assay was immunoSEQ multiplex PCR, and TCRdb's table has in-frame clones only and misses some. The data hold 55,000 to 75,000 clones, with around 92% observed a single time. The sequenced sample was PBMCs. All receptors come from a human donor in good health. Some clones in this sample may be carry-over from other donors' samples.

CDR3 in DNA: TGTGCCAGTAGTATGTCGACAGGGGCCGGGGAGCTGTTTTTT. Translated, it gives CASSMSTGAGELFF. The chain has TRBV19 and TRBJ2-2, with 8 nucleotides matching TRBD1. The CDR3 length is 14 residues. Losses at the gene ends were 3 bases for V and 6 bases for J; bases not matched to a gene: 3. Germline V CDR1 and CDR2: LNHDA, SQIVND (reference sequence).

The genes are TRBV4-3 and TRBJ1-2; 9 bases are shared with TRBD1. The V gene's germline CDR1 is LGHNA and CDR2 YSLEER. This CDR3 is built from 18 residues. Unmatched junction bases numbered 17, after V lost 3 bases and J lost 6 bases. CDR3 residues: CASSQDIRDRASRNGYTF. The CDR3 region has the DNA TGCGCCAGCAGCCAGGATATCCGGGACAGGGCTTCTCGGAATGGCTACACCTTC.

This sequence joins TRBV4-3 and TRBJ1-1; 8 bases are a match to TRBD1. Germline loops: CDR1 LGHNA, CDR2 YSLEER. Trimming at V came to 0 bases and at J to 3 bases, leaving 12 bases not matched to a gene. The CDR3 covers 18 residues. For the CDR3, the DNA is TGCGCCAGCAGCCAAGATCTGGTCAGGGGGCTTTGGGACACTGAAGCTTTCTTT. Amino acid sequence: CASSQDLVRGLWDTEAFF.

CDR3 protein: CASSFTRSAETQYF. The CDR3, as DNA: TGTGCCAGCAGCTTTACTAGATCCGCAGAGACCCAGTACTTC. The chain is built from TRBV11-2 and TRBJ2-5, with a weak D call TRBD2 (5 bases). The V gene lost 3 bases and the J gene lost 4 bases, with 12 bases spanning the gap. CDR1 SGHAT and CDR2 FQNNGV come from the germline V gene. The CDR3 runs to 14 residues.

V usage is TRBV30 and J usage is TRBJ1-1, with a weak D call TRBD1 (5 bases). The CDR3 loop spans 13 amino acids. The V end lost 2 bases, the J end lost 11 bases, and 18 bases lay between the germline ends. Germline-derived CDR1 and CDR2 are GTSNPN and SVGIG (reference sequence). The DNA for the CDR3 is TGTGCCTGGAGTTCAGGAGGGGCCGTTCCCGCTTTCTTT. Its protein is CAWSSGGAVPAFF. The full variable domain, its missing parts supplied by reference TRBV30 and TRBJ1-1, is SQTIHQWPATLVQPVGSPLSLECTVEGTSNPNLYWYRQAAGRGLQLLFYSVGIGQISSEVPQNLSASRPQDRQFILSSKKLLLSDSGFYLCAWSSGGAVPAFFGQGTRLTVV.

The chain couples TRBV15 to TRBJ2-7; D is perhaps TRBD1 (6 bases). Trimming cost V 1 base and J 2 bases, with 27 bases left between them. The CDR3 loop spans 20 amino acids. Germline values: CDR1 LNHNV, CDR2 YYDKDF (reference sequence). CDR3 nucleotides: TGTGCCACCAGCAGAGGCCCGACAGGACGACACCGAAACCTCCCCTACGAGCAGTACTTC. Translation gives CATSRGPTGRHRNLPYEQYF.

Only a few counts were recorded for this clone. The genes are TRBV6-1 and TRBJ1-2; 7 bases map to TRBD1. The CDR3 consists of 14 residues. V shed 1 base, J shed 8 bases, and the junction held 7 bases outside the gene matches. Germline assignment: CDR1 MNHNS and CDR2 SASEGT. The CDR3 DNA reads TGTGCCAGCAGTGAAGGACCGACAGGGTACGGCTACACCTTC. The encoded protein is CASSEGPTGYGYTF.

This chain joins TRBV4-1 and TRBJ2-7; the D gene is possibly TRBD1 (6 bases). The ends were cut back, 2 bases at V and 3 bases at J, with 11 bases in the middle. The CDR3 extends over 14 amino acids. Germline CDR1 MGHRA, CDR2 YSYEKL. The CDR3 region is CASSQSGEGYEQYF. CDR3 in DNA: TGCGCCAGCAGCCAATCAGGGGAAGGCTACGAGCAGTACTTC.

J is TRBJ1-1 and V is TRBV5-3, with 9 bases aligning to TRBD1. TRBV5-3 falls under the ORF class, with uncertain function. V lost 3 bases and J lost 0; bases outside the gene matches: 9. The CDR3 is made up of 17 amino acids. CDR3 loop: CARSCPGQGYMNTEAFF. CDR3 coding DNA: TGTGCCAGAAGCTGCCCGGGACAGGGCTACATGAACACTGAAGCTTTCTTT.

The rearrangement links TRBV4-1 to TRBJ2-7, with D possibly matching TRBD1 (7 bases). The CDR3 is 15 residues long. CDR1 MGHRA and CDR2 YSYEKL come from the germline V gene. V was shortened by 0 bases and J by 1 base, with 10 bases between the two germline ends. The CDR3 region has the DNA TGCGCCAGCAGCCAAGACGCGGGACAGTCCTACGAGCAGTACTTC. Translating gives CASSQDAGQSYEQYF.

The chain combines TRBV7-3 with TRBJ2-3, with D maybe TRBD2 (6 bases). Deletions cut 0 bases from V and 10 bases from J, with 17 bases between. In germline, CDR1 is SGHTA, CDR2 FQGTGA. The CDR3 contains 15 residues. CDR3 bases: TGTGCCAGCAGCTTAACGAGTAGCGGCGGAGGAGCGCAGTATTTT. Translation gives CASSLTSSGGGAQYF.

The chain joins TRBV11-2 to TRBJ2-1; 8 nucleotides align to TRBD2. V dropped 5 bases and J dropped 9; count of bases not matched to a gene: 12. The length of the CDR3 is 15 residues. CDR1 is SGHAT, CDR2 FQNNGV, per germline. CDR3 DNA sequence: TGTGCCAGCAGCCCACTAGCGGTTGGGAGCGGTGAGCAGTTCTTC. As protein: CASSPLAVGSGEQFF. The variable domain in full, completed from reference TRBV11-2 and TRBJ2-1, reads EAGVAQSPRYKIIEKRQSVAFWCNPISGHATLYWYQQILGQGPKLLIQFQNNGVVDDSQLPKDRFSAERLKGVDSTLKIQPAKLEDSAVYLCASSPLAVGSGEQFFGPGTRLTVL.

CDR3 in amino acids: CAGGGGKNTEAFF. The DNA for the CDR3 is TGTGCCGGGGGGGGCGGAAAGAACACTGAAGCTTTCTTT. This chain links TRBV21-1 with TRBJ1-1. TRBV21-1 is an annotated pseudogene. The CDR3 length is 13 residues.

This chain uses TRBV7-2 with TRBJ2-1, with D perhaps TRBD2 (7 bases). The V end was cut by 5 bases, the J end by 6 bases, with 17 bases between. The CDR3 spans 15 residues. Germline CDR1 is SGHTA and CDR2 is FQGNSA. Written as DNA, the CDR3 is TGTGCCAGCAGCACCCGGGGGCTAGCGGCCAATGAGCAGTTCTTC. Protein sequence: CASSTRGLAANEQFF.

This chain connects TRBV27 to TRBJ2-3; the match to TRBD2 covers 10 bases. Germline assignment: CDR1 MNHEY and CDR2 SMNVEV (reference sequence). The V gene end was trimmed by 2 bases and the J gene end by 1 base; junction bases not matched to a gene: 12. There are 19 residues in the CDR3. Written as DNA, the CDR3 is TGTGCCAGCAGTTTAAGGAGCCGGGGGGGACTAGCGCGCACAGATACGCAGTATTTT. Residues: CASSLRSRGGLARTDTQYF.

The rearrangement uses TRBV4-2 and TRBJ1-2, with 9 bases matching TRBD1. CDR3 length: 15 amino acids. Germline CDR1 LGHNA, CDR2 YNFKEQ. The ends lost 2 bases at V and 4 bases at J; junction bases unmatched: 5. The CDR3 is CASSQQTGGSYGYTF. CDR3 DNA sequence: TGTGCCAGCAGCCAACAAACAGGGGGCAGCTATGGCTACACCTTC.

V gene TRBV27 combines with J gene TRBJ2-1, with D uncertain. The CDR3 is 14 residues long. CDR1 and CDR2 (germline): MNHEY, SMNVEV (reference sequence). The V end lost 10 bases, the J end lost 6 bases, and 19 bases lay between the germline ends. As DNA, the CDR3 is TGTGCCACCATCCCCCTTCGAGGTTCCAATGAGCAGTTCTTC. Its translation: CATIPLRGSNEQFF.

The V gene is TRBV2, the J gene TRBJ2-3, with 7 bases that match TRBD2. This CDR3 spans 18 amino acids. J gave up 2 bases and V 6 bases, and 17 bases lay outside the gene matches. The germline gives CDR1 SNHLY, CDR2 FYNNEI. CDR3 residues: CASSRASGESRLTDTQYF. The CDR3 coding sequence is TGTGCCAGCAGCCGGGCTAGCGGAGAATCAAGACTCACAGATACGCAGTATTTT.

This clone was counted once. The genes are TRBV5-1 and TRBJ2-1, with 9 bases aligning to TRBD1. The CDR3 runs 15 residues. Germline V lookup: CDR1 SGHRS, CDR2 YFSETQ. V shed 5 bases, J shed 2 bases, and the junction held 5 bases outside the gene matches. The CDR3: CASRSGDRAYNEQFF. The CDR3 DNA is TGCGCCAGCAGGTCGGGGGACAGGGCCTACAATGAGCAGTTCTTC.

The chain combines TRBV13 with TRBJ2-7; 9 bases are shared with TRBD1. Losses at the gene ends were 5 bases for V and 11 bases for J; bases not matched to a gene: 10. The CDR3 is made up of 13 amino acids. Germline CDR1 reads PRHDT; CDR2 reads FYEKMQ (reference sequence). This CDR3 is CASSPDRGLPEYF. CDR3 in DNA: TGTGCCAGCAGCCCGGACAGGGGCCTCCCGGAGTACTTC.